Below are 9 T cell receptor beta chains sequenced from a single sample in a study of CD8+ T cells in alopecia areata. The treatment here: oral pan-JAK inhibitor, 5-10 mg twice daily. Reverse transcribed after extraction, RNA yielded cDNA as the sequencing template. Method: immunoSEQ multiplex PCR; TCRdb's copy keeps in-frame clones and lacks some. The table lists hundreds of thousands of clones, 60% of them singletons. The sequenced sample was CD4+ T cells sorted from blood, obtained around week 54, from a patient treated with tofacitinib. The receptors come from a human donor with alopecia areata.

The chain uses TRBV5-1 and TRBJ1-4; D is ambiguous. Trimming took 3 bases from V and 10 from J, leaving 13 bases between them. This CDR3 has 13 residues. The germline gives CDR1 SGHRS, CDR2 YFSETQ. This CDR3 is CASSSDMAGKLFF. CDR3 sequence (DNA): TGCGCCAGCAGCTCCGACATGGCCGGAAAACTGTTTTTT.

Details on this clone: Other DNA variants within this sample encode the same CDR3. This chain connects TRBV7-2 to TRBJ2-7; TRBD1 matches 7 bases. With V trimmed by 5 bases and J by 0 bases, 4 bases remained unmatched. The CDR3 loop spans 14 amino acids. CDR1 and CDR2 (germline): SGHTA, FQGNSA. The CDR3 protein is CASSPDRVSYEQYF. Here the CDR3 DNA reads TGTGCCAGCAGCCCAGACAGGGTCTCCTACGAGCAGTACTTC.

The V and J genes are TRBV2 and TRBJ2-7; the match to TRBD1 covers 8 bases. The CDR3 is made up of 13 amino acids. J lost 3 bases, V lost 7 bases, and 5 bases had no gene match. Per germline, CDR1 SNHLY and CDR2 FYNNEI. Here the CDR3 reads CASTRDRHYEQYF. The CDR3 DNA reads TGTGCCAGCACAAGGGACAGGCACTACGAGCAGTACTTC. The whole variable domain, remainder taken from reference TRBV2 and TRBJ2-7, is EPEVTQTPSHQVTQMGQEVILRCVPISNHLYFYWYRQILGQKVEFLVSFYNNEISEKSEIFDDQFSVERPDGSNFTLKIRSTKLEDSAMYFCASTRDRHYEQYFGPGTRLTVT.

This chain connects TRBV5-4 to TRBJ2-3; 7 nucleotides match TRBD2. In germline, CDR1 is SGHNT, CDR2 YYREEE (reference sequence). The CDR3 extends over 13 amino acids. After removal of 1 base from V and 5 bases from J, the junction contained 1 base not matched to a gene. CDR3 amino acids: CASSLPGGDTQYF. CDR3 nucleotide sequence: TGTGCCAGCAGCTTGCCGGGGGGAGATACGCAGTATTTT.

This chain links TRBV29-1 with TRBJ2-5, with 7 bases that match TRBD1. The V gene's germline CDR1 is SQVTM and CDR2 ANQGSEA. J was trimmed by 0 bases and V by 5 bases; bases with no gene match: 12. The CDR3 is made up of 16 amino acids. The CDR3 loop reads CSVTKGTAIDQETQYF. The DNA for the CDR3 is TGCAGCGTTACTAAAGGGACAGCGATCGACCAAGAGACCCAGTACTTC.

The V call is TRBV27, the J call TRBJ1-3, with 9 bases fitting TRBD1. The CDR3 is made up of 16 amino acids. With V trimmed by 5 bases and J by 4 bases, 9 bases remained unmatched. CDR1 is MNHEY, CDR2 SMNVEV, per germline (reference sequence). In DNA, the CDR3 is TGTGCCAGCAGTCGCGGACAGGGGACGATAGGAAACACCATATATTTT. Residues: CASSRGQGTIGNTIYF.

This clone has just one count. The V call is TRBV2, the J call TRBJ1-2, with 7 positions matching TRBD1. Germline trimming cut 7 bases from V and 5 bases from J; bases unmatched to any gene: 4. The CDR3 runs 12 residues. The germline V gene has CDR1 SNHLY and CDR2 FYNNEI. CDR3 nucleotide sequence: TGTGCCAGCAATTTACAGGGGTATGGCTACACCTTC. Encoded protein: CASNLQGYGYTF.

V and J are TRBV30 and TRBJ2-5; D may be TRBD1 or TRBD2 (7 bases each). Germline CDR1 is GTSNPN and CDR2 is SVGIG (reference sequence). The length of the CDR3 is 19 residues. V was cut by 0 bases and J by 5 bases, with 28 bases left in between. CDR3: CAWSVLRGGGPAAWETQYF. DNA for the CDR3: TGTGCCTGGAGTGTACTAAGGGGAGGGGGCCCGGCAGCCTGGGAGACCCAGTACTTC.

The chain recombines TRBV29-1 with TRBJ2-3; D is uncertain. CDR3 length: 12 residues. CDR1 and CDR2 from the germline V gene are SQVTM and ANQGSEA. Trimming removed 3 bases at V and 4 bases at J, with 8 bases between. CDR3 amino acids: CSVDGPPDTQYF. The CDR3 coding sequence is TGCAGCGTTGATGGGCCTCCAGATACGCAGTATTTT.